Below, 13 T cell receptor beta chains from the same sample are listed, as sequenced in a study of T cells in women clearing cervical HPV infection. Profiling relied on immunoSEQ multiplex PCR, and the TCRdb table lists in-frame clones only, not all of them. This repertoire includes 20,000 to 25,000 clones. Material for sequencing was blood buffy coat. All receptors come from a woman aged 18 to 75 with a cervical HPV16 infection that either progressed to CIN3+ or cleared (not recorded which).

Worth noting for this clone: Read coverage stops 3 residues before the CDR3 terminus; the germline J gene supplies the remainder. The chain couples TRBV30 to TRBJ2-5; TRBD1 matches at 9 bases. Trimming took 5 bases from V and 4 from J; bases not matched to a gene: 5. CDR3 length: 13 residues. Germline CDR1 reads GTSNPN; CDR2 reads SVGIG (reference sequence). The CDR3 reads CAWSQGAGETQYF. Incomplete CDR3 DNA: TGTGCCTGGTCACAGGGGGCCGGAGAGACC.

Comment on this clone: The read terminates 3 residues ahead of where the CDR3 ends, so the germline J gene completes it. The J gene is TRBJ1-2, the V gene TRBV7-2, with 8 nucleotides matching TRBD1. V trimming: 5 bases; J trimming: 7 bases; junction bases outside the gene matches: 12. Germline CDR1 and CDR2: SGHTA and FQGNSA. The CDR3 length is 15 residues. The sequenced part of the CDR3 DNA is TGTGCCAGCAGCCAGAGAACGGACAGGGCTATTGGC. Residues: CASSQRTDRAIG. The full CDR3 protein is CASSQRTDRAIGYTF.

Worth noting for this clone: The CDR3 end lies 3 residues beyond the end of the read and is filled in from the germline J gene. J is TRBJ2-1 and V is TRBV16, with D perhaps matching TRBD1 or TRBD2 (6 bases each). Trimming took off 0 bases at V and 6 bases at J, with 9 bases between the two ends. Germline values: CDR1 KGHSY, CDR2 FQNENV. This CDR3 region has 14 residues. CDR3 region: CASSQSGGGNEQFF. The part of the CDR3 DNA that was read is TGTGCCAGCAGCCAATCCGGAGGGGGCAATGAG.

The covered CDR3 bases are TGCAGTGCTAGAGCCCAACTAGCGGTTTCCTACAATGAG. Encoded protein: CSARAQLAVSYNE. The full CDR3 protein is CSARAQLAVSYNEQFF. The chain joins TRBV20-1 to TRBJ2-1; 8 bases map to TRBD2. The CDR3 end falls 3 residues outside the read, so it is completed with the germline J gene. Germline CDR1 and CDR2: DFQATT and SNEGSKA (reference sequence). The CDR3 length is 16 residues. V gave up 1 base and J gave up 1 base; unmatched junction bases: 6.

The sequenced part of the CDR3 DNA is TGTGCCAGCAGCTCGCCGACAGGGGCTAATGAAAAA. It specifies CASSSPTGANEK. The entire CDR3 protein reads CASSSPTGANEKLFF. The chain couples TRBV5-6 to TRBJ1-4; 8 bases match TRBD1. The read comes to an end 3 residues before the CDR3 does, leaving the germline J gene to fill in the end. The J segment lost 3 bases and the V segment lost 3 bases, leaving 4 bases of the junction unmatched. The CDR3 has 15 amino acids. Germline loops: CDR1 SGHDT, CDR2 YYEEEE.

Regarding this clone: Sequencing ends 3 residues short of the CDR3 end; the germline J gene provides the rest. The chain couples TRBV20-1 to TRBJ2-7; D gene unclear. This CDR3 is built from 14 residues. Germline CDR1 reads DFQATT; CDR2 reads SNEGSKA (reference sequence). Trimming pared 3 bases from V and 2 bases from J, leaving 14 bases between. The DNA read from the CDR3 is TGCAGTGCTAGTCCGACGGAGCGTCCCTACGAG. Residues: CSASPTERPYE. The full CDR3 sequence reads CSASPTERPYEQYF.

As to this clone: The read terminates 3 residues ahead of where the CDR3 ends, so the germline J gene completes it. The chain employs TRBV30 and TRBJ2-2, with TRBD1 matching over 7 bases. The CDR3 covers 14 residues. Germline V gene lookup returns CDR1 GTSNPN and CDR2 SVGIG (reference sequence). V shed 3 bases and J 4 bases; nucleotides not matched to a gene: 5. The CDR3 spells CAWRRDRLTGELFF. Partial CDR3 DNA: TGTGCCTGGAGGAGGGACAGACTCACCGGGGAG.

On this clone: The CDR3 extends 3 residues past the end of the read, so its final part is completed from the germline J gene. V gene TRBV10-3 combines with J gene TRBJ2-2; possible D gene TRBD2, 5 bases. Germline values: CDR1 ENHRY, CDR2 SYGVKD. The V and J ends lost 4 bases and 7 bases respectively, with 10 bases between them. This CDR3 is built from 13 residues. This chain's CDR3 is CAISVGLRGELFF. The CDR3 bases that were read are TGTGCCATCAGTGTCGGACTCCGCGGGGAG.

A note on this clone: Coverage ceases 3 residues before the CDR3 finishes, and the germline J gene fills in the end. The chain links TRBV6-2 or TRBV6-3 to TRBJ2-5; the match to TRBD1 covers 7 bases. The CDR3 runs 14 residues. In germline, CDR1 is MNHEY, CDR2 SVGEGT. Unmatched junction bases numbered 6, after V lost 7 bases and J lost 1 base. The sequenced CDR3 bases are TGTGCCAGCACTGACGGGACAGTCCAAGAGACC. As protein: CASTDGTVQET. The full CDR3 protein reads CASTDGTVQETQYF.

As to this clone: The read ends 3 residues early relative to the CDR3; the germline J gene fills the gap. The V call is TRBV18, the J call TRBJ2-1, with 13 nucleotides matching TRBD2. The germline V gene has CDR1 KGHSH and CDR2 LQKENI. The junction had 25 bases not matched to a gene; V was cut back by 7 bases and J by 4 bases. The CDR3 length is 22 residues. The CDR3 bases that were read are TGTGCCAGCTACCGGGACCCCCGGACTAGCGGGGGACGATCTAGAATGTACAATGAG. Amino acids: CASYRDPRTSGGRSRMYNE. The entire CDR3 protein reads CASYRDPRTSGGRSRMYNEQFF.

As for this clone: The CDR3 end is not reached by the read, which stops 3 residues before it; the germline J gene fills it in. The chain has TRBV11-2 and TRBJ1-3, with unresolved D. Germline V gene sequence: CDR1 SGHAT, CDR2 FQNNGV. This CDR3 contains 13 residues. V shed 1 base and J shed 3 bases, with 4 bases lying between them. This CDR3 is CASSLVFGNTIYF. Partial CDR3 DNA: TGTGCCAGCAGCTTAGTCTTTGGAAACACC.

As to this clone: The read stops 3 residues short of the end of the CDR3; the missing end is completed from the germline J gene. This chain joins TRBV5-1 and TRBJ2-3, with 8 positions matching TRBD1. Germline trimming cut 4 bases from V and 4 bases from J; bases unmatched to any gene: 17. Looked up from germline, CDR1 is SGHRS and CDR2 is YFSETQ. The CDR3 consists of 18 residues. CDR3 sequence: CASSLNDKTGVRADTQYF. The sequenced part of the CDR3 DNA is TGCGCCAGCAGCCTAAATGACAAGACAGGGGTCAGGGCAGATACG.

CDR3 residues: CASSSRGLSSYEQYF. The covered CDR3 bases are TGCGCCAGCAGCTCCAGGGGGCTTAGCTCCTACGAG. This chain connects TRBV5-1 to TRBJ2-7; 8 positions match TRBD1. The read finishes 3 residues shy of the CDR3 end, and the germline J gene is used to complete it. The CDR3 consists of 15 residues. J lost 0 bases, V lost 3 bases, and 5 bases had no gene match. Germline loops: CDR1 SGHRS, CDR2 YFSETQ.